This TCR beta chain was documented in a study of tissue T cells after allogeneic stem cell transplantation. Only in-frame clones appear in the TCRdb table, and some are missing; sequencing was by immunoSEQ multiplex PCR. The sample yields 7,000 to 8,500 clones, about 50% seen once. After removal of 2 bases from V and 4 bases from J, the junction contained 0 bases not matched to a gene. Looked up from germline, CDR1 is NNHDY and CDR2 is SYVADS. The CDR3 contains 13 residues. Time point specified: mouse harvest day 7 after allogeneic transplant. Tail vein injection delivered 10^7 T-cell-depleted bone marrow cells and 10^6 splenic CD5+ T cells. A few counts support this clone. The genes are named according to mouse. The CDR3 end lies 1 residue beyond the end of the read and is filled in from the germline J gene.

The rearrangement uses TRBV13-3 and TRBJ2-4, with 8 bases matching TRBD2. The sequence derives from a female BALB/c mouse given C57BL/6 T cells with graft-versus-host disease after an allogeneic hematopoietic cell transplant. Specimen: lymph node tissue. The CDR3 sequence is CASSDWGENTLYF. The sequenced CDR3 bases are TGTGCCAGCAGTGACTGGGGGGAAAACACCTTGTAC.